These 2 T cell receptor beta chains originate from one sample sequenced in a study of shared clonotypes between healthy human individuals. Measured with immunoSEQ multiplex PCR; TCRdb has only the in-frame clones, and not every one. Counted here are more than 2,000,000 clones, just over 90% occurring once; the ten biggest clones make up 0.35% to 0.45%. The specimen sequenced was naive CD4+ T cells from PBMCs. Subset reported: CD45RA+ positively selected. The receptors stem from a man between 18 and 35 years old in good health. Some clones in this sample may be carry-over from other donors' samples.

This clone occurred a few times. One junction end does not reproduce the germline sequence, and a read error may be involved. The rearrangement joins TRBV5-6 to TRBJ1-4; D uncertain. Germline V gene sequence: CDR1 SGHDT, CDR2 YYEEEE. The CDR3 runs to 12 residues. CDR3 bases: TGTGCCAGCAGCCGAACTGATGAAAAACTGTTTTTT. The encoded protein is CASSRTDEKLFF. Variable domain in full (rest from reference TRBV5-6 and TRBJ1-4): DAGVTQSPTHLIKTRGQQVTLRCSPKSGHDTVSWYQQALGQGPQFIFQYYEEEERQRGNFPDRFSGHQFPNYSSELNVNALLLGDSALYLCASSRTDEKLFFGSGTQLSVL.

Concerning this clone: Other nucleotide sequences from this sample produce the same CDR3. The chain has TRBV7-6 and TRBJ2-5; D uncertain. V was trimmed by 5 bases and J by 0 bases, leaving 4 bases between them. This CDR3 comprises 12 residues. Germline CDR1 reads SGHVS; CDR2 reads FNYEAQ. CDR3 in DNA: TGTGCCAGCAGCCCATACCAAGAGACCCAGTACTTC. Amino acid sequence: CASSPYQETQYF.